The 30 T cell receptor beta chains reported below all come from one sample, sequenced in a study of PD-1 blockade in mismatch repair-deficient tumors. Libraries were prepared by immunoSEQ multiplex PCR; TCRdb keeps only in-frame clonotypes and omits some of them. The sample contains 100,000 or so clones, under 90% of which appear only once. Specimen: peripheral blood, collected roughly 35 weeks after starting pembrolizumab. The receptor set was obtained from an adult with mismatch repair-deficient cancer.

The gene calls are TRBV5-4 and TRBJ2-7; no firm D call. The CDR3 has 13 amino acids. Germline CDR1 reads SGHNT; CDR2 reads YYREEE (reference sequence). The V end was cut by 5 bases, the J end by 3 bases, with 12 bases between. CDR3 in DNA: TGTGCCAGCAGTCTACCAGGAGTCTACGAGCAGTACTTC. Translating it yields CASSLPGVYEQYF.

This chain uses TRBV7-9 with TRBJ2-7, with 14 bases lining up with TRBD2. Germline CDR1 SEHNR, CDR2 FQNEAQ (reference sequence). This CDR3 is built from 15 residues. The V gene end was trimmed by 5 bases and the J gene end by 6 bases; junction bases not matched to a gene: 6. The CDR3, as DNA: TGTGCCAGCAGCCGTGGGACTAGCGGGAGTTTCGAGCAGTACTTC. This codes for CASSRGTSGSFEQYF.

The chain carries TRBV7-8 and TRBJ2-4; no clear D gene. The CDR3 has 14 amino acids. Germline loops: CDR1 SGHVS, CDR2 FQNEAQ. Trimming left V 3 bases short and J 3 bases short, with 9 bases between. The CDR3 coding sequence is TGTGCCAGCAGCTTCGGGTACGGCAAAAACATTCAGTACTTC. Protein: CASSFGYGKNIQYF. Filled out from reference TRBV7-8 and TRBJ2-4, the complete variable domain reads GAGVSQSPRYKVAKRGQDVALRCDPISGHVSLFWYQQALGQGPEFLTYFQNEAQLDKSGLPSDRFFAERPEGSVSTLKIQRTQQEDSAVYLCASSFGYGKNIQYFGAGTRLSVL.

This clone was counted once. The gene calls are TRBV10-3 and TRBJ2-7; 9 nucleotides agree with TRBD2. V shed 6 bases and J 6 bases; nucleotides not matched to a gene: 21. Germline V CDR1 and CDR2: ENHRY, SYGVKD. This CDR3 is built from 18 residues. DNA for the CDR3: TGTGCCATCAGACAACAGGGTCACGGCGTAGCGGGAGTCCCCGAGCAGTACTTC. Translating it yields CAIRQQGHGVAGVPEQYF.

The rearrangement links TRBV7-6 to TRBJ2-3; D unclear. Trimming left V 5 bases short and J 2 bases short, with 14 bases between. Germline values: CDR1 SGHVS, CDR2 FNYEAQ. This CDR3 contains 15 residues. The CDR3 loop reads CASSQSLWATDTQYF. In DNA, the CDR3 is TGTGCCAGCAGCCAAAGCCTGTGGGCCACAGATACGCAGTATTTT.

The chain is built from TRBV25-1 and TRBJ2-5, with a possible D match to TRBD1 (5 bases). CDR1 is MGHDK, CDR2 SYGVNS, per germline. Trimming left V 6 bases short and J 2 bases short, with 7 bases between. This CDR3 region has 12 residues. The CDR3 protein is CASRGLQETQYF. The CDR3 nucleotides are TGTGCCAGCAGGGGGCTTCAAGAGACCCAGTACTTC.

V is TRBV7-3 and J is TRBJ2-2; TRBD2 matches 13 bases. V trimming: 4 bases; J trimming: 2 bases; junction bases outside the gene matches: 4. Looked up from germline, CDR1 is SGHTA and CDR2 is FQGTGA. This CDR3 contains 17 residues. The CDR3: CASSSGLAGDNTGELFF. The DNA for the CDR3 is TGTGCCAGCAGCTCAGGACTAGCGGGGGATAACACCGGGGAGCTGTTTTTT.

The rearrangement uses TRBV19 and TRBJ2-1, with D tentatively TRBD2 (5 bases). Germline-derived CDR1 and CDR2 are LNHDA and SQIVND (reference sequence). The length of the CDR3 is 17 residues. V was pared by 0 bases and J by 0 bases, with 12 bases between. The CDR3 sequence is CASSIDRQRSSYNEQFF. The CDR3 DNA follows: TGTGCCAGTAGTATAGATCGCCAGCGGAGCTCCTACAATGAGCAGTTCTTC.

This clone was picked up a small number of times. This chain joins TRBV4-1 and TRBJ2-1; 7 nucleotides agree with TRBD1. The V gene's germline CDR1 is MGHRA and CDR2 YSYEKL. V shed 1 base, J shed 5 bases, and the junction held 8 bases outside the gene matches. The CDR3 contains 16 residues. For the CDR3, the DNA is TGCGCCAGCAGCCAAGTTTCGGGACAGACGAACAATGAGCAGTTCTTC. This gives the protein CASSQVSGQTNNEQFF.

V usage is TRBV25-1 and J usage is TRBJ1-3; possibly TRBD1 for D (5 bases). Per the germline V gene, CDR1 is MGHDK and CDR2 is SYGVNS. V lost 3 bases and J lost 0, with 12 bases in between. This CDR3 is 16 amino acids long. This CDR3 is CASSEPTATSGNTIYF. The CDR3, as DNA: TGTGCCAGCAGTGAGCCGACAGCCACCTCTGGAAACACCATATATTTT.

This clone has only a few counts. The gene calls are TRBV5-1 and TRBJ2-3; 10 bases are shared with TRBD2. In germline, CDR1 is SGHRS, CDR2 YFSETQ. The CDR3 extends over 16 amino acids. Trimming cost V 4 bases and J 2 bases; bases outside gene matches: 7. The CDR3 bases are TGCGCCAGCAGCACGCTAGCGGGAGACCCCACAGATACGCAGTATTTT. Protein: CASSTLAGDPTDTQYF.

CDR3 loop: CASSYRTEKLFF. CDR3 nucleotide sequence: TGTGCCAGCAGTTACCGGACAGAAAAACTGTTTTTT. The chain has TRBV6-6 and TRBJ1-4; possible D gene TRBD1, 5 bases. Germline V lookup: CDR1 MNHNY, CDR2 SVGAGI (reference sequence). CDR3 length equals 12 residues. The V and J ends lost 2 bases and 8 bases respectively, with 6 bases between them.

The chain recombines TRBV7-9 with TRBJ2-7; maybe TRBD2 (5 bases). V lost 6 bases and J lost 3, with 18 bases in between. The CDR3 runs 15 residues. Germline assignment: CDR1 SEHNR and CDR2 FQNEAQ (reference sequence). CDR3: CASRSTSGSVYEQYF. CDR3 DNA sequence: TGTGCCAGCAGGTCCACTTCGGGGTCCGTCTACGAGCAGTACTTC.

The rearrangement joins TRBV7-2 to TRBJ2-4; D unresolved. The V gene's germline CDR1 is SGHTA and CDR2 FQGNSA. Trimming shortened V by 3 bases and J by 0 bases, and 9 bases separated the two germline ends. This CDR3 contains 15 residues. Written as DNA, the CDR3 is TGTGCCAGCAGCTTTAGAGAGGTAGCCAAAAACATTCAGTACTTC. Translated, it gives CASSFREVAKNIQYF.

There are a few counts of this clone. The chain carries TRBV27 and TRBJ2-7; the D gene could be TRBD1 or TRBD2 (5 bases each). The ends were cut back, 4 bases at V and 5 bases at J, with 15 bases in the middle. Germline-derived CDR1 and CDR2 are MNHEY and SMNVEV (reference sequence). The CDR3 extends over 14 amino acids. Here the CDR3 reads CASSWKGPWDEQYF. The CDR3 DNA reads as TGTGCCAGCAGTTGGAAGGGACCCTGGGACGAGCAGTACTTC.

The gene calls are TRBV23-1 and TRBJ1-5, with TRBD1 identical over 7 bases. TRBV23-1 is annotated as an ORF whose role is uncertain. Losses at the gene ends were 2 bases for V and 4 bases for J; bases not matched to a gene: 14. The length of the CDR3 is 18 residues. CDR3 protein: CASSQNPPRRGGNQPQHF. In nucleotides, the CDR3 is TGCGCCAGCAGTCAAAACCCTCCCCGCAGGGGGGGAAATCAGCCCCAGCATTTT.

The CDR3: CASSLSGSGETQYF. The DNA of the CDR3 is TGCGCCAGCAGCTTGTCGGGGTCAGGAGAGACCCAGTACTTC. The chain uses TRBV5-1 and TRBJ2-5, with TRBD2 as a possible D gene (5 bases). Trimming removed 1 base at V and 4 bases at J, with 11 bases between. The CDR3 spans 14 residues. Germline CDR1 is SGHRS and CDR2 is YFSETQ.

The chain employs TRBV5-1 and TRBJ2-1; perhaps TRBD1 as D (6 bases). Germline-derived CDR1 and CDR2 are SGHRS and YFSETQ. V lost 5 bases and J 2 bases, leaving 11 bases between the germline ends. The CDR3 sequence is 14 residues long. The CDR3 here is CASSRDTTYNEQFF. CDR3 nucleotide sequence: TGCGCCAGCAGTCGGGACACCACCTACAATGAGCAGTTCTTC.

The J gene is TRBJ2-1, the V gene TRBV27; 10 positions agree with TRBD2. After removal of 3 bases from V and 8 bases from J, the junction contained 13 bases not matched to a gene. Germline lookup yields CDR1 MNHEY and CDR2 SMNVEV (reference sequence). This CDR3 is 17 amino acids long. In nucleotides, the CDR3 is TGTGCCAGCAGTTTTGGTAGCGGGAGGTTCTCGGCCTATGAGCAGTTCTTC. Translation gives CASSFGSGRFSAYEQFF.

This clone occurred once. The CDR3 reads CATNDRYHYTF. The CDR3 DNA reads TGTGCCACCAACGACCGGTATCACTACACCTTC. The chain carries TRBV6-1 and TRBJ1-2; no firm D call. Germline CDR1 MNHNS, CDR2 SASEGT. V dropped 10 bases and J dropped 10 bases, with 16 bases sitting between them. The CDR3 totals 11 residues.

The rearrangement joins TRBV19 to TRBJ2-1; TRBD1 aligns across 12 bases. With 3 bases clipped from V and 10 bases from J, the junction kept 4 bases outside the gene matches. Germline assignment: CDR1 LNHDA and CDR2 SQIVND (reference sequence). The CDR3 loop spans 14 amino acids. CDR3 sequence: CASSITGTGGEQFF. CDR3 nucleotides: TGTGCCAGTAGTATTACCGGGACAGGGGGCGAGCAGTTCTTC.

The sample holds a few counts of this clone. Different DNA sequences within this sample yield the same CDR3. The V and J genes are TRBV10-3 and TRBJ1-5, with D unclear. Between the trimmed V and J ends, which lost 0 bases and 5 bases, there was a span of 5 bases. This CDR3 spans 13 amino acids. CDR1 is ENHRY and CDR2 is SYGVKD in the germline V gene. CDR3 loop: CAISESWDQPQHF. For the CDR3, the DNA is TGTGCCATCAGTGAGTCTTGGGATCAGCCCCAGCATTTT.

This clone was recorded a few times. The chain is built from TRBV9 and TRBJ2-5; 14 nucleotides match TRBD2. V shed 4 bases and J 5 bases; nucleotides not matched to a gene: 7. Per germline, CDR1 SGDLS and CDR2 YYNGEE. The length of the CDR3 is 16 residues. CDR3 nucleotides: TGTGCCAGCAGCCCCAGACTAGCGGGAGGGCAGGAGACCCAGTACTTC. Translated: CASSPRLAGGQETQYF. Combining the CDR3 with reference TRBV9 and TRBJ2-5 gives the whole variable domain DSGVTQTPKHLITATGQRVTLRCSPRSGDLSVYWYQQSLDQGLQFLIQYYNGEERAKGNILERFSAQQFPDLHSELNLSSLELGDSALYFCASSPRLAGGQETQYFGPGTRLLVL.

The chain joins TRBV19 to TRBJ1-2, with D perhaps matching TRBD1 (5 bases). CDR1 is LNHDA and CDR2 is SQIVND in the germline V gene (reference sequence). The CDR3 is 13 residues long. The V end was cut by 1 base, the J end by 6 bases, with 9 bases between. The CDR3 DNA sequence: TGTGCCAGTAGTATAGGTGGAGGGGATGGCTACACCTTC. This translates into CASSIGGGDGYTF.

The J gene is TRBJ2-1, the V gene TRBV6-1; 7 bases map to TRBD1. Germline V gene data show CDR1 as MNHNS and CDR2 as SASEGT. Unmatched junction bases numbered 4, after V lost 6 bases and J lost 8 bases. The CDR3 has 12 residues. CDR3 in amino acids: CASRQGTDEQFF. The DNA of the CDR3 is TGTGCCAGCAGACAGGGGACCGATGAGCAGTTCTTC.

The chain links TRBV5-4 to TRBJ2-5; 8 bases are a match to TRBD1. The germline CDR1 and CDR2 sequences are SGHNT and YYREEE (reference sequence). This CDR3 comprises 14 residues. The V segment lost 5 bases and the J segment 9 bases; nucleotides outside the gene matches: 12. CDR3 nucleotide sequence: TGTGCCAGCAGTTCCCGACAGGGGTCCGGGGCCCAGTACTTC. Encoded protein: CASSSRQGSGAQYF.

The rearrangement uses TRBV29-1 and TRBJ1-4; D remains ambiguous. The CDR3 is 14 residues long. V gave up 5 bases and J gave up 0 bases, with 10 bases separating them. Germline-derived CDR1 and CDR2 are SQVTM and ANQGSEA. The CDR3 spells CSVFWTATNEKLFF. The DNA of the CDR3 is TGCAGCGTTTTTTGGACGGCAACTAATGAAAAACTGTTTTTT.

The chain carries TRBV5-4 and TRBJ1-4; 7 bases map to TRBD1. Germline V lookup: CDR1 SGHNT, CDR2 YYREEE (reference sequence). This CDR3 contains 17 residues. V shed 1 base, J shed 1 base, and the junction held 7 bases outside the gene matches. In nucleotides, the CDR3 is TGTGCCAGCAGCTTGAGTAGGGGGCGCGGAACTAATGAAAAACTGTTTTTT. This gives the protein CASSLSRGRGTNEKLFF.

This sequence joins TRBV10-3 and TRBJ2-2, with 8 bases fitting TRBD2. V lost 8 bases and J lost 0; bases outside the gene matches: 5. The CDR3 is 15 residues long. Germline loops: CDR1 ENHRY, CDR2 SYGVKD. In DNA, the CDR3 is TGTGCCATCGCCAAAGCGGGAGCGAACACCGGGGAGCTGTTTTTT. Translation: CAIAKAGANTGELFF.

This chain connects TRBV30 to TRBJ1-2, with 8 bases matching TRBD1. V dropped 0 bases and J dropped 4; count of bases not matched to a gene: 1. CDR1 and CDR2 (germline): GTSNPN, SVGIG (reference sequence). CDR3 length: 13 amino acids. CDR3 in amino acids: CAWSVQGVYGYTF. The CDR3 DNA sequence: TGTGCCTGGAGTGTACAGGGGGTCTATGGCTACACCTTC. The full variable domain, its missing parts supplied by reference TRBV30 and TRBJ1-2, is SQTIHQWPATLVQPVGSPLSLECTVEGTSNPNLYWYRQAAGRGLQLLFYSVGIGQISSEVPQNLSASRPQDRQFILSSKKLLLSDSGFYLCAWSVQGVYGYTFGSGTRLTVV.